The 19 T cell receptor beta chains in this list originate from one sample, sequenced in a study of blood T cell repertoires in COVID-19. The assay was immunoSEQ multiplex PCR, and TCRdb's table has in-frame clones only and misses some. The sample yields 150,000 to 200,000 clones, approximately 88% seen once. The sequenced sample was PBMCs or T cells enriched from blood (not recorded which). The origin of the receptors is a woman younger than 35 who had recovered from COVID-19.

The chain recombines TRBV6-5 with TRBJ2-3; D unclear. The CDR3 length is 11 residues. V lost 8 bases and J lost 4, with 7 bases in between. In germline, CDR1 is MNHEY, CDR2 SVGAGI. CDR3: CASRGADTQYF. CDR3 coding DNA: TGTGCCAGCCGCGGAGCAGATACGCAGTATTTT.

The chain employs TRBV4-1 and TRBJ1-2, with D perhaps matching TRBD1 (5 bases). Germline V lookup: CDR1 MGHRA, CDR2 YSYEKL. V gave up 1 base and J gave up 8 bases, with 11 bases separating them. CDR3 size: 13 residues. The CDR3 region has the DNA TGCGCCAGCAGCCAAGTCAGCGGGGACGGCTACACCTTC. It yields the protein CASSQVSGDGYTF.

CDR3 in DNA: TGTGCCAGCAGCCAAGATGCTAGCGGGGGCACGAGCCTTTACAATGAGCAGTTCTTC. This sequence encodes CASSQDASGGTSLYNEQFF. The chain links TRBV3-1 (or the pseudogene TRBV3-2) to TRBJ2-1, with TRBD2 matching over 10 bases. V trimming: 0 bases; J trimming: 4 bases; junction bases outside the gene matches: 12. This CDR3 is 19 amino acids long. Germline V gene data show CDR1 as LGHDT and CDR2 as YNNKEL (reference sequence).

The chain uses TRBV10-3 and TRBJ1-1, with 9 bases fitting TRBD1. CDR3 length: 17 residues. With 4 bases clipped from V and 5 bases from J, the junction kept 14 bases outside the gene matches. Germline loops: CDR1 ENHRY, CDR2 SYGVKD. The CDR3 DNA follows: TGTGCCATCAGTGTACACCGGGACAGGGAACAAGGAACTGAAGCTTTCTTT. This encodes CAISVHRDREQGTEAFF.

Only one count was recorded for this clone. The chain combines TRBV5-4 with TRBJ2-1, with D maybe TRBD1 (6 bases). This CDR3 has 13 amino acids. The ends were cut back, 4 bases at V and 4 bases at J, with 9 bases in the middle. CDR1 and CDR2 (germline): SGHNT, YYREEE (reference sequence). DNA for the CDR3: TGTGCCAGCAGCCAAGGACAGTACAATGAGCAGTTCTTC. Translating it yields CASSQGQYNEQFF.

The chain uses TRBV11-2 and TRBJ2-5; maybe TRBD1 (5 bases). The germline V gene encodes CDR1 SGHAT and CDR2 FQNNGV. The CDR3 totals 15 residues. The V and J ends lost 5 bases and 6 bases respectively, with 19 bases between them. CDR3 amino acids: CASSQGGGGRQTQYF. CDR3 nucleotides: TGTGCCAGCAGCCAGGGTGGCGGTGGTCGGCAGACCCAGTACTTC.

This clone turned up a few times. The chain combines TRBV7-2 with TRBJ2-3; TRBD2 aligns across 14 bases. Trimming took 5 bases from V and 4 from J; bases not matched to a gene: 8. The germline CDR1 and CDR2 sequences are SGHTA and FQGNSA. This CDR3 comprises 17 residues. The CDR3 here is CASSLSTSGGASDTQYF. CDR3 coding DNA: TGTGCCAGCAGCCTCTCGACTAGCGGGGGGGCCTCAGATACGCAGTATTTT. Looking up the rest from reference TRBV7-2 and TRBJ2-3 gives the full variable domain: GAGVSQSPSNKVTEKGKDVELRCDPISGHTALYWYRQSLGQGLEFLIYFQGNSAPDKSGLPSDRFSAERTGGSVSTLTIQRTQQEDSAVYLCASSLSTSGGASDTQYFGPGTRLTVL.

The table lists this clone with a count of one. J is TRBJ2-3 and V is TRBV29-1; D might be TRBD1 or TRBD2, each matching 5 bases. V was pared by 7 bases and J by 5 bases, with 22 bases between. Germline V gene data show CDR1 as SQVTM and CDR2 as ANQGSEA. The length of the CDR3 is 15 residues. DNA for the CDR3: TGCAGCGGGGGGAAACAATTGGGCACACAAGATACGCAGTATTTT. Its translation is CSGGKQLGTQDTQYF.

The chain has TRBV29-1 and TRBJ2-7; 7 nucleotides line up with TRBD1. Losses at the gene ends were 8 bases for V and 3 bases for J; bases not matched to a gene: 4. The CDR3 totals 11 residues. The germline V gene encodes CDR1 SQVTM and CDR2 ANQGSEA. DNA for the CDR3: TGCAGCACCAGACAGGGCTACGAGCAGTACTTC. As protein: CSTRQGYEQYF.

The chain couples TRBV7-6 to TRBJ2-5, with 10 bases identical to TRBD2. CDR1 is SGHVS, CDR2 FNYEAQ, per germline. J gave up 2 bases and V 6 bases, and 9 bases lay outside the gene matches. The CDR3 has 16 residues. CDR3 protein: CASRKLAGPKQETQYF. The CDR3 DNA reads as TGTGCCAGCAGGAAACTAGCGGGACCGAAACAAGAGACCCAGTACTTC.

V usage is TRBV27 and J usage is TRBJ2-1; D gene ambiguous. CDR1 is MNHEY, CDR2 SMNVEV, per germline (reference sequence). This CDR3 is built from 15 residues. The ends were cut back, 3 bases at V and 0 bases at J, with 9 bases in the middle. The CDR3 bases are TGTGCCAGCAGTTTCGCCCGGAGCTCCTACAATGAGCAGTTCTTC. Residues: CASSFARSSYNEQFF.

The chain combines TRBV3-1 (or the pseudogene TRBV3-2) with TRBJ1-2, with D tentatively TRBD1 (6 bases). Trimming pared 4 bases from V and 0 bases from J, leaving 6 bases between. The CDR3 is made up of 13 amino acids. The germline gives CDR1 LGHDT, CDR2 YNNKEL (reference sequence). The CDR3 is CASSRDTNYGYTF. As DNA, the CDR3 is TGTGCCAGCAGCCGGGACACTAACTATGGCTACACCTTC.

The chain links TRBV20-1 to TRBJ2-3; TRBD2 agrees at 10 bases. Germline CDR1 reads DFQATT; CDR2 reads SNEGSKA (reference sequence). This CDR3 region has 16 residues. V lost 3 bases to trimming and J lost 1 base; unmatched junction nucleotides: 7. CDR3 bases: TGCAGTGCTAGTCTTCCTAGCGGGGGCCGCACAGATACGCAGTATTTT. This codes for CSASLPSGGRTDTQYF.

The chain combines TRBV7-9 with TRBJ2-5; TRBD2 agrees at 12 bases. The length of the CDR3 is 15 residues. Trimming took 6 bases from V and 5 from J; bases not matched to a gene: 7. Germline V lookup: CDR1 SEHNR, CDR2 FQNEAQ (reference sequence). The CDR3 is CASRLAGGHRETQYF. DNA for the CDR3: TGTGCCAGCAGGCTAGCGGGGGGGCATCGGGAGACCCAGTACTTC.

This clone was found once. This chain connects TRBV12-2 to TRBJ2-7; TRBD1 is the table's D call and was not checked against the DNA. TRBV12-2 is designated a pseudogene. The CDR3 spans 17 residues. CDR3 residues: CASHQGGQVETLKEQYF. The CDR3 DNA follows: TGTGCAAGTCACCAAGGGGGACAGGTTGAAACCCTTAAAGAGCAGTACTTC.

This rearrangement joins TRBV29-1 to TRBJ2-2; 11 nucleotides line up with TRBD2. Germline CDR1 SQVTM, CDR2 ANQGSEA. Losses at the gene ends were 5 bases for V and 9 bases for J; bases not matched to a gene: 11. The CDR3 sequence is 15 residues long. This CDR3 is CSVSSGTSGTWELFF. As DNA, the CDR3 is TGCAGCGTTTCTTCTGGGACTAGCGGTACTTGGGAGCTGTTTTTT.

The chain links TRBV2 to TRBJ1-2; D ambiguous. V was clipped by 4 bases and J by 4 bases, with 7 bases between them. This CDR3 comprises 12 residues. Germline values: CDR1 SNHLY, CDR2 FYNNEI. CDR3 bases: TGTGCCAGCAGTGGAAGCCTCTATGGCTACACCTTC. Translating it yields CASSGSLYGYTF.

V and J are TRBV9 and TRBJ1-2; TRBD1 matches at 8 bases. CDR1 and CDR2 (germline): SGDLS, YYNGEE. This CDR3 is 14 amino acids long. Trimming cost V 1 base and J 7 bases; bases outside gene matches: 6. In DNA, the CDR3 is TGTGCCAGCAGCGTACAGGGACAGGCGTCTGGCTACACCTTC. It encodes CASSVQGQASGYTF.

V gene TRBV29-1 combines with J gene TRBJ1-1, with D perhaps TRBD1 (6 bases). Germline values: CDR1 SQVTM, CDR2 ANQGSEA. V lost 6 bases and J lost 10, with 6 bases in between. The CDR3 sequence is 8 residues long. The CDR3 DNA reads TGCAGCGTAGGGGGAGCTTTCTTT. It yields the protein CSVGGAFF.